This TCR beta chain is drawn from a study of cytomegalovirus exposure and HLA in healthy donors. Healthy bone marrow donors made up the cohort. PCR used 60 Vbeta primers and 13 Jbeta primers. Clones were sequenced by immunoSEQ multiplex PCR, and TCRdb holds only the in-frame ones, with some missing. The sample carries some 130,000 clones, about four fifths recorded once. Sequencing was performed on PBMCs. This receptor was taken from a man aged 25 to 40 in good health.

The CDR3 is CAWILQAHLRNTIYF. The CDR3 nucleotides read TGTGCCTGGATTCTCCAGGCCCACTTGAGAAACACCATATATTTT. The rearrangement uses TRBV30 and TRBJ1-3; no definite D call. Between the trimmed V and J ends, which lost 4 bases and 5 bases, there was a span of 18 bases. CDR1 GTSNPN and CDR2 SVGIG come from the germline V gene (reference sequence). This CDR3 is 15 amino acids long.